This T cell receptor (beta chain) was sequenced for a study of blood T cell repertoires in COVID-19. About the study: COVID-19 samples from acute and convalescent phases originated in the United States, Italy and Spain. Nucleic acid was either cDNA or gDNA, and it came from T cells, B-cell-depleted T cells, or PBMCs.

Source study methods: Estimated nucleated cell counts came from reference gene primer amplification. Clones were sequenced by immunoSEQ multiplex PCR, and TCRdb holds only the in-frame ones, with some missing. V and J calls and clone size come straight from that table; D and trimming were deduced from the DNA. This table has some 48,000 clones, under 90% appearing once. V shed 5 bases and J shed 3 bases, with 18 bases lying between them. Germline CDR1 is SGHAT and CDR2 is FQNNGV. CDR3 length: 16 residues. The chain links TRBV11-2 to TRBJ2-3; unclear D gene. The origin of this receptor is a woman in her sixties with acute or convalescent COVID-19. The sequenced material came from peripheral blood. The DNA of the CDR3 is TGTGCCAGCAGCCCAGTTGCTGGCGGCTCTACAGATACGCAGTATTTT. This encodes CASSPVAGGSTDTQYF.